The 11 T cell receptor beta chains presented below share a single source sample, sequenced in a study of blood T cell repertoires in COVID-19 (TCRdb year 2020). Receptor libraries were prepared by the immunoSEQ multiplex PCR assay. This is the immuneACCESS table as TCRdb keeps it, with only in-frame sequences that have V and J called. A part of the clones is gone; compared with another copy, unresolved V genes explain less than half, and the rest is unexplained. The sample data list fewer than 600,000 clones, and 70% to 90% of these were observed just once. Of the sample, 1.5% to 2% is held by the ten largest clones. Sequencing was performed on PBMCs or T cells enriched from blood (not recorded which). Source of these receptors: a middle-aged woman who had recovered from COVID-19.

The chain employs TRBV19 and TRBJ1-5, with 8 bases lining up with TRBD1. Trimming took 7 bases from V and 2 from J; bases not matched to a gene: 7. Germline V gene data show CDR1 as LNHDA and CDR2 as SQIVND (reference sequence). The CDR3 is made up of 15 amino acids. CDR3: CASTTGGGGNQPQHF. CDR3 DNA: TGTGCCAGTACTACAGGGGGTGGAGGCAATCAGCCCCAGCATTTT.

This clone occurred a few times. The chain is built from TRBV10-1 and TRBJ1-5; the D gene is possibly TRBD1 (6 bases). CDR3 length equals 14 residues. Trimming pared 2 bases from V and 6 bases from J, leaving 11 bases between. Germline assignment: CDR1 WNHNN and CDR2 SYGVQD (reference sequence). Here the CDR3 reads CASSEAGEGQPQHF. The CDR3 bases are TGCGCCAGCAGTGAGGCAGGGGAAGGTCAGCCCCAGCATTTT.

The CDR3 spells CATSDLPRQGGTQYF. In DNA, the CDR3 is TGTGCCACCAGTGATTTGCCCCGACAGGGTGGGACCCAGTACTTC. This chain connects TRBV24-1 to TRBJ2-5, with 7 bases that match TRBD1. Looked up from germline, CDR1 is KGHDR and CDR2 is SFDVKD. With V trimmed by 0 bases and J by 7 bases, 7 bases remained unmatched. This CDR3 spans 15 amino acids.

V and J are TRBV1 and TRBJ2-7; the tabulated D call, TRBD2, remains unverified against the DNA. TRBV1 is designated a pseudogene. This CDR3 has 16 residues. The CDR3 bases are TGCACCAGCAGCCAGGACCTCGGGACTAGCAGCTACGAGCAGTACTTC. It encodes CTSSQDLGTSSYEQYF.

The chain recombines TRBV11-2 with TRBJ2-5; D is perhaps TRBD2 (6 bases). Germline loops: CDR1 SGHAT, CDR2 FQNNGV. The CDR3 loop spans 15 amino acids. V shed 5 bases and J shed 5 bases, with 18 bases lying between them. CDR3 region: CASSPQRAGRETQYF. The CDR3 nucleotides read TGTGCCAGCAGCCCTCAACGGGCAGGGAGGGAGACCCAGTACTTC.

This chain connects TRBV5-1 to TRBJ2-1; 11 nucleotides align to TRBD2. The CDR3 has 15 amino acids. Germline-derived CDR1 and CDR2 are SGHRS and YFSETQ. Trimming took 4 bases from V and 6 from J; bases not matched to a gene: 6. CDR3 in amino acids: CASSTTSGSINEQFF. The CDR3 DNA follows: TGCGCCAGCAGCACTACTAGCGGGAGTATCAATGAGCAGTTCTTC.

The chain joins TRBV7-6 to TRBJ2-7, with D perhaps matching TRBD2 (6 bases). This CDR3 spans 15 amino acids. CDR1 is SGHVS and CDR2 is FNYEAQ in the germline V gene. The V end lost 2 bases, the J end lost 4 bases, and 15 bases lay between the germline ends. As DNA, the CDR3 is TGTGCCAGCAGCTTACTGACCTCCGCGGGGTACGAGCAGTACTTC. It codes for CASSLLTSAGYEQYF.

This clone has a handful of counts. The rearrangement uses TRBV19 and TRBJ2-1; 7 bases line up with TRBD2. The CDR3 is 15 amino acids. The germline V gene encodes CDR1 LNHDA and CDR2 SQIVND (reference sequence). V shed 1 base, J shed 6 bases, and the junction held 6 bases outside the gene matches. CDR3 nucleotides: TGTGCCAGTAGTATAGTCGGGGGGACGTTCAATGAGCAGTTCTTC. It is translated as CASSIVGGTFNEQFF.

This chain joins TRBV29-1 and TRBJ2-7, with 10 bases fitting TRBD1. This CDR3 contains 16 residues. V shed 7 bases, J shed 3 bases, and the junction held 15 bases outside the gene matches. Germline CDR1 reads SQVTM; CDR2 reads ANQGSEA. The CDR3 protein is CSAIGERDRGIYEQYF. Here the CDR3 DNA reads TGCAGCGCCATTGGCGAGAGGGACAGGGGTATCTACGAGCAGTACTTC.

The V gene is TRBV28, the J gene TRBJ2-1, with 8 nucleotides matching TRBD1. The CDR3 runs 17 residues. The germline gives CDR1 MDHEN, CDR2 SYDVKM. V was clipped by 1 base and J by 0 bases; unmatched bases: 5. CDR3 in amino acids: CASSLYWTGSSYNEQFF. The DNA for the CDR3 is TGTGCCAGCAGTTTATACTGGACAGGGAGCTCCTACAATGAGCAGTTCTTC.

This chain links TRBV7-2 with TRBJ1-2, with TRBD1 matching over 8 bases. The germline V gene has CDR1 SGHTA and CDR2 FQGNSA. CDR3 length: 16 amino acids. The ends lost 0 bases at V and 6 bases at J; junction bases unmatched: 9. The CDR3 sequence: CASSLAIPPGGDGYTF. In DNA, the CDR3 is TGTGCCAGCAGCTTAGCGATTCCCCCAGGGGGCGATGGCTACACCTTC.